This record covers a single T cell receptor (beta chain). Its antigen is currently unknown. It was RNA transcripts that yielded the amplified TCR beta CDR3 regions. HTBI primers were employed in a first-round RT-PCR of the TCR CDR3. TCRdb processed the multiplex PCR reads anew with MiXCR; each CDR3 protein has one entry. The table records hundreds of thousands of distinct CDR3 sequences, nearly 45% of them present only once. The CDR3 is 14 amino acids. V was pared by 7 bases and J by 0 bases, with 6 bases of the junction left unmatched. CDR1 MNHEY and CDR2 SVGAGI come from the germline V gene. This sample stems from a study of T cells in Graves' hyperthyroidism and ophthalmopathy. The study's findings and limits: The majority of expanded thyroid clonotypes above 0.001 also appeared in blood. Before onset, by a median of approximately 5.9 months, the model predicted ophthalmopathy.

Material for sequencing was peripheral blood or thyroid tissue (not recorded which). The receptor's source is an adult man with Graves' disease, either hyperthyroidism or ophthalmopathy (not recorded which). V is TRBV6-5 and J is TRBJ2-7; 7 bases line up with TRBD2. CDR3 DNA: TGTGCCAGCACGGCGGGGGACGCCTCCTACGAGCAGTACTTC. Encoded protein: CASTAGDASYEQYF.